The T cell receptor beta chain under discussion was sequenced for a study of OX40 agonist ivuxolimab in advanced cancers. The assay was immunoSEQ multiplex PCR, and TCRdb's table has in-frame clones only and misses some. Of approximately 94,000 clones detected, roughly 80% appear once; the ten largest clones hold 0.9% to 1.2%. The CDR3 spans 13 residues. The germline V gene has CDR1 SNHLY and CDR2 FYNNEI. V shed 7 bases and J shed 8 bases, with 14 bases lying between them. The sample in question was CD4+ or CD8+ T cells sorted from blood, obtained in a trial of the OX40 agonist ivuxolimab. The receptor's source is an adult with an advanced solid tumor such as melanoma, head and neck, liver or kidney cancer. The chain combines TRBV2 with TRBJ2-2; D may be TRBD2 (5 bases). CDR3 residues: CASTITGTGELFF. CDR3 nucleotide sequence: TGTGCCAGCACAATTACGGGAACTGGGGAGCTGTTTTTT.